The clone carrying this TCR beta chain has ten or more counts. These data originate in a study of T cells in Graves' hyperthyroidism and ophthalmopathy. Patients showing uncontrolled infection, other autoimmune disease, pregnancy or lactation were ineligible. Trimming took 5 bases from V and 3 from J; bases not matched to a gene: 7. This CDR3 has 15 residues. TCR beta CDR3 sequences were amplified from RNA transcripts. RT-PCR in the first round (using the HTBI primer set) targeted the TCR CDR3. TCRdb independently ran MiXCR on the multiplex PCR reads; one entry per CDR3 protein. The repertoire has some 250,000 distinct CDR3 sequences, about 14% of them found once; the top ten carry more than 10%.

The chain joins TRBV12-3 or TRBV12-4 to TRBJ2-7; 10 bases agree with TRBD1. This TCR was sampled from a woman aged 40 to 55 with Graves' hyperthyroidism that later progressed to Graves' ophthalmopathy. The sample taken for sequencing was blood. The DNA for the CDR3 is TGTGCCAGCAGTGGGACAGGGGAGGGGGGCTACGAGCAGTACTTC. Amino acids: CASSGTGEGGYEQYF.